A single sample gave rise to the 23 T cell receptor beta chains below, sequenced in a study of cytomegalovirus exposure and HLA in healthy donors. PCR amplification relied on 60 Vbeta primers (plus 13 Jbeta primers). Clones were sequenced by immunoSEQ multiplex PCR, and TCRdb holds only the in-frame ones, with some missing. The table includes about 60,000 clones, about 72% detected once. The sample comprised PBMCs. The receptors were gathered from a woman aged 40 to 50 in good health and CMV-seropositive.

This sequence joins TRBV19 and TRBJ1-5; a possible D gene is TRBD1 (5 bases). Germline CDR1 LNHDA, CDR2 SQIVND (reference sequence). V lost 4 bases, J lost 1 base, and 20 bases lay in between. The CDR3 spans 18 residues. The CDR3 nucleotides are TGTGCCAGTAGTACACTCGACGGGGGGAGGAGGAGCAATCAGCCCCAGCATTTT. Encoded protein: CASSTLDGGRRSNQPQHF. The full variable domain, its missing parts supplied by reference TRBV19 and TRBJ1-5, is DGGITQSPKYLFRKEGQNVTLSCEQNLNHDAMYWYRQDPGQGLRLIYYSQIVNDFQKGDIAEGYSVSREKKESFPLTVTSAQKNPTAFYLCASSTLDGGRRSNQPQHFGDGTRLSIL.

The chain combines TRBV4-3 with TRBJ2-2; 7 bases align to TRBD1. The ends lost 4 bases at V and 0 bases at J; junction bases unmatched: 2. CDR3 length: 15 amino acids. CDR1 is LGHNA, CDR2 YSLEER, per germline. CDR3 DNA: TGCGCCAGCAGCCTAGGGACAGCGAACACCGGGGAGCTGTTTTTT. Its protein is CASSLGTANTGELFF.

The J gene is TRBJ2-1, the V gene TRBV11-3, with TRBD2 matching over 8 bases. CDR1 and CDR2 (germline): SGHNT, YENEEA. Unmatched junction bases numbered 14, after V lost 5 bases and J lost 11 bases. The CDR3 totals 15 residues. This CDR3 is CASSQSGGSAWKQFF. In DNA, the CDR3 is TGTGCCAGCAGCCAAAGCGGGGGAAGCGCCTGGAAGCAGTTCTTC.

J is TRBJ1-1 and V is TRBV10-2; D might be TRBD1 (5 bases). Trimming took 0 bases from V and 3 from J, leaving 8 bases between them. The CDR3 totals 14 residues. CDR1 is WSHSY, CDR2 SAAADI, per germline. For the CDR3, the DNA is TGCGCCAGCAGTGAGTCAGGGGCTTACACTGAAGCTTTCTTT. It yields the protein CASSESGAYTEAFF.

The chain combines TRBV6-1 with TRBJ1-5, with 8 bases lining up with TRBD1. The CDR3 runs to 13 residues. V lost 6 bases and J lost 7; bases outside the gene matches: 5. The germline V gene encodes CDR1 MNHNS and CDR2 SASEGT. The CDR3 nucleotides read TGTGCCAGCAGCCAGGGGGCGAGACAGCCCCAGCATTTT. Amino acids: CASSQGARQPQHF.

The chain employs TRBV27 and TRBJ2-7; 11 nucleotides match TRBD1. Germline assignment: CDR1 MNHEY and CDR2 SMNVEV (reference sequence). CDR3 length equals 14 residues. Losses at the gene ends were 4 bases for V and 3 bases for J; bases not matched to a gene: 2. CDR3: CASSWTGGDYEQYF. Here the CDR3 DNA reads TGTGCCAGCAGTTGGACAGGGGGCGACTACGAGCAGTACTTC.

The chain is built from TRBV30 and TRBJ2-3; 8 bases agree with TRBD2. The CDR3 sequence is 15 residues long. Germline CDR1 GTSNPN, CDR2 SVGIG (reference sequence). Trimming at V came to 0 bases and at J to 6 bases, leaving 8 bases not matched to a gene. Here the CDR3 DNA reads TGTGCCTGGAGTGTACTAAGCGGGGGATCCGATACGCAGTATTTT. This sequence encodes CAWSVLSGGSDTQYF.

The V and J genes are TRBV4-1 and TRBJ2-7, with 9 positions matching TRBD1. Trimming cost V 0 bases and J 3 bases; bases outside gene matches: 6. The germline CDR1 and CDR2 sequences are MGHRA and YSYEKL. This CDR3 has 16 residues. CDR3 in amino acids: CASSQDPDRGVYEQYF. The DNA for the CDR3 is TGCGCCAGCAGCCAAGATCCCGACAGGGGGGTCTACGAGCAGTACTTC.

V gene TRBV4-2 combines with J gene TRBJ1-1; no definite D call. V was pared by 4 bases and J by 4 bases, with 16 bases between. CDR3 length: 15 residues. Germline values: CDR1 LGHNA, CDR2 YNFKEQ. The CDR3 protein is CASSPAPGWGTEAFF. The DNA of the CDR3 is TGTGCCAGCAGCCCCGCTCCGGGGTGGGGCACTGAAGCTTTCTTT.

This chain uses TRBV7-2 with TRBJ1-6; the D gene is possibly TRBD1 (6 bases). CDR3 length equals 14 residues. From germline, CDR1 is SGHTA and CDR2 FQGNSA. V was pared by 2 bases and J by 9 bases, with 11 bases between. CDR3 region: CASSLYRDGSPLHF. The CDR3 DNA sequence: TGTGCCAGCAGCTTATACAGGGACGGTTCACCCCTCCACTTT.

There are a few counts of this clone. The chain links TRBV7-6 to TRBJ1-3, with 7 nucleotides matching TRBD1. Germline V gene sequence: CDR1 SGHVS, CDR2 FNYEAQ. This CDR3 has 16 amino acids. With V trimmed by 5 bases and J by 0 bases, 7 bases remained unmatched. The CDR3 is CASSGSGTASGNTIYF. In nucleotides, the CDR3 is TGTGCCAGCAGCGGCTCCGGGACAGCCTCTGGAAACACCATATATTTT.

Notes on this clone: The conserved phenylalanine or tryptophan is not found at the CDR3 terminus, so this likely reflects a read error. J is TRBJ1-2 and V is TRBV20-1; tentatively, D is TRBD1 (6 bases). CDR1 is DFQATT and CDR2 is SNEGSKA in the germline V gene (reference sequence). The CDR3 extends over 11 amino acids. V was trimmed by 6 bases and J by 8 bases, leaving 13 bases between them. DNA for the CDR3: TGCAGTGCCGAGGGGGGGGGCGGCTACACCCTC. Translating gives CSAEGGGGYTL.

The DNA of the CDR3 is TGTGCCAGTAGTATAGTAGACAGCGGGGGCTACGAGCAGTACTTC. Translation gives CASSIVDSGGYEQYF. The chain joins TRBV19 to TRBJ2-7; TRBD2 aligns across 8 bases. This CDR3 is built from 15 residues. The V gene end was trimmed by 1 base and the J gene end by 3 bases; junction bases not matched to a gene: 5. The germline gives CDR1 LNHDA, CDR2 SQIVND (reference sequence).

To note about this clone: Other nucleotide sequences from this sample produce the same CDR3. This rearrangement joins TRBV18 to TRBJ2-1; perhaps TRBD2 as D (6 bases). Between the trimmed V and J ends, which lost 4 bases and 6 bases, there was a span of 10 bases. The CDR3 has 13 amino acids. Germline loops: CDR1 KGHSH, CDR2 LQKENI. The CDR3 DNA follows: TGTGCCAGCTCACTCGGGACTGGCAATGAGCAGTTCTTC. This sequence encodes CASSLGTGNEQFF.

This rearrangement joins TRBV5-1 to TRBJ2-7; possible D gene TRBD1, 5 bases. The V and J ends lost 0 bases and 3 bases respectively, with 7 bases between them. This CDR3 has 13 residues. Per germline, CDR1 SGHRS and CDR2 YFSETQ. This CDR3 is CASSLEQGYEQYF. DNA of the CDR3: TGCGCCAGCAGCTTGGAGCAGGGCTACGAGCAGTACTTC.

V usage is TRBV7-9 and J usage is TRBJ1-1; 7 nucleotides line up with TRBD1. V was pared by 5 bases and J by 3 bases, with 9 bases of the junction left unmatched. Germline CDR1 reads SEHNR; CDR2 reads FQNEAQ (reference sequence). This CDR3 is 15 amino acids long. The CDR3 sequence is CASSRAYRGDTEAFF. DNA of the CDR3: TGTGCCAGCAGCCGAGCGTACAGGGGTGACACTGAAGCTTTCTTT.

This chain joins TRBV5-1 and TRBJ2-1, with 8 bases aligning to TRBD2. Trimming removed 2 bases from V and 8 bases from J; junction bases left unmatched: 9. Per the germline V gene, CDR1 is SGHRS and CDR2 is YFSETQ. This CDR3 has 15 amino acids. CDR3 region: CASSFLAGRMDEQFF. CDR3 bases: TGCGCCAGCAGCTTTCTAGCGGGTAGAATGGATGAGCAGTTCTTC.

V usage is TRBV29-1 and J usage is TRBJ2-7, with D possibly being TRBD1 (6 bases). The length of the CDR3 is 13 residues. Trimming removed 5 bases at V and 2 bases at J, with 13 bases between. CDR1 is SQVTM and CDR2 is ANQGSEA in the germline V gene. CDR3 in DNA: TGCAGCGTTTTTACAGGGCAGACCTACGAGCAGTACTTC. Its translation: CSVFTGQTYEQYF.

About this clone: This specimen includes other DNA sequences encoding the same CDR3. The genes are TRBV5-1 and TRBJ1-1; 8 bases match TRBD1. Germline trimming cut 3 bases from V and 2 bases from J; bases unmatched to any gene: 6. This CDR3 is 15 amino acids long. Germline values: CDR1 SGHRS, CDR2 YFSETQ. CDR3 nucleotides: TGCGCCAGCAGCTCGGCCGGGACAGGAAACACTGAAGCTTTCTTT. It encodes CASSSAGTGNTEAFF. Filled out from reference TRBV5-1 and TRBJ1-1, the complete variable domain reads KAGVTQTPRYLIKTRGQQVTLSCSPISGHRSVSWYQQTPGQGLQFLFEYFSETQRNKGNFPGRFSGRQFSNSRSEMNVSTLELGDSALYLCASSSAGTGNTEAFFGQGTRLTVV.

To note about this clone: In the same sample, other DNA sequences code for this CDR3. CDR3 residues: CASSLWGRGWGYTF. Here the CDR3 DNA reads TGTGCCAGCAGCTTGTGGGGAAGGGGCTGGGGCTACACCTTC. The rearrangement links TRBV7-9 to TRBJ1-2; D might be TRBD1 (5 bases). The germline V gene has CDR1 SEHNR and CDR2 FQNEAQ (reference sequence). Trimming took 3 bases from V and 8 from J, leaving 16 bases between them. The CDR3 is made up of 14 amino acids.

The chain is built from TRBV5-1 and TRBJ2-5; no firm D call. The CDR3 is 14 residues long. Germline-derived CDR1 and CDR2 are SGHRS and YFSETQ. With 2 bases removed from V and 3 bases from J, the gap between germline ends came to 11 bases. DNA for the CDR3: TGCGCCAGCAGCTTCGGTTTGATCGAAGAGACCCAGTACTTC. Its protein product is CASSFGLIEETQYF.

V usage is TRBV5-1 and J usage is TRBJ1-1; D may be TRBD1 (5 bases). The germline CDR1 and CDR2 sequences are SGHRS and YFSETQ. With 0 bases removed from V and 5 bases from J, the gap between germline ends came to 11 bases. This CDR3 has 14 amino acids. DNA of the CDR3: TGCGCCAGCAGCTTGGACGTCCGGGGGACTGAAGCTTTCTTT. Amino acid sequence: CASSLDVRGTEAFF.

The chain couples TRBV5-6 to TRBJ1-2; 7 nucleotides match TRBD1. Losses at the gene ends were 6 bases for V and 8 bases for J; bases not matched to a gene: 10. This CDR3 has 13 residues. CDR1 is SGHDT and CDR2 is YYEEEE in the germline V gene. The CDR3 DNA reads as TGTGCCAGCAACGAGGACAGGATGTGGGGCTACACCTTC. Its translation: CASNEDRMWGYTF.